This T cell receptor (beta chain) was identified in a study of cytomegalovirus exposure and HLA in healthy donors. Study-wide points: One later analysis reportedly identified an Asian-associated ancestry cluster that showed fewer N-insertions than the roughly 700-donor mean. Presence/absence analyses assumed roughly uniform sequencing depth across donors, which may not hold.

With 60 Vbeta and 13 Jbeta primers, the PCR was carried out. Per the authors' pipeline: Later work found 65 million to 85 million unique TCR beta chains, with 10 million to 14 million shared. This table comes from immunoSEQ multiplex PCR, and its TCRdb copy is limited to in-frame clones, with some not included. V, J and clone size are taken as reported in that table, and D and trimming were inferred from the DNA itself. Of under 200,000 clones listed, 77% are singletons. The CDR3 totals 16 residues. In germline, CDR1 is SGHNT, CDR2 YYREEE (reference sequence). V was pared by 3 bases and J by 0 bases, with 8 bases of the junction left unmatched. The table lists this clone with a few counts. Its antigen is unidentified.

Sequencing input: PBMCs. V is TRBV5-4 and J is TRBJ1-1, with 7 bases that match TRBD1. This receptor was taken from a woman aged 35 to 49 in good health and CMV-seropositive. The chain's CDR3 is CASSSRTGTVNTEAFF. The CDR3 bases are TGTGCCAGCAGCTCCCGAACCGGGACAGTGAACACTGAAGCTTTCTTT. Full variable domain (rest looked up from reference TRBV5-4 and TRBJ1-1): ETGVTQSPTHLIKTRGQQVTLRCSSQSGHNTVSWYQQALGQGPQFIFQYYREEENGRGNFPPRFSGLQFPNYSSELNVNALELDDSALYLCASSSRTGTVNTEAFFGQGTRLTVV.